These 30 T cell receptor beta chains share one sample of origin, sequenced in a study of T cells in Graves' hyperthyroidism and ophthalmopathy. Amplified TCR beta CDR3 regions derived from RNA transcripts. Carried out on the TCR CDR3, a first-round RT-PCR used the HTBI primer set. A single record per CDR3 protein comes from TCRdb applying MiXCR to the multiplex PCR reads. Altogether under 550,000 distinct CDR3 sequences are present, 20% being singletons, with the ten largest covering about 45%. Sequenced sample: blood. These receptor sequences come from a man aged 35 to 55 with Graves' ophthalmopathy.

This clonotype was recorded at least ten times. This chain joins TRBV7-3 and TRBJ2-2; no definite D call. Trimming pared 3 bases from V and 7 bases from J, leaving 12 bases between. Germline-derived CDR1 and CDR2 are SGHTA and FQGTGA. The CDR3 contains 14 residues. The CDR3 region is CASSFAGSSGELFF. DNA of the CDR3: TGTGCCAGCAGCTTTGCAGGCAGTAGCGGGGAGCTGTTTTTT.

CDR3 sequence reads: CASSPRRESNEQFF. Here the CDR3 DNA reads TGTGCCAGCAGTCCGCGGCGGGAGTCCAATGAGCAGTTCTTC. The chain joins TRBV6-1 to TRBJ2-1, with 7 bases lining up with TRBD2. Germline trimming cut 5 bases from V and 6 bases from J; bases unmatched to any gene: 7. The CDR3 loop spans 14 amino acids. CDR1 is MNHNS, CDR2 SASEGT, per germline.

The table lists this clonotype with many counts. This chain's CDR3 is CASSLEGAPWTDTQYF. The CDR3 region has the DNA TGTGCCAGCAGTTTAGAGGGGGCCCCGTGGACAGATACGCAGTATTTT. The chain couples TRBV27 to TRBJ2-3, with 7 nucleotides matching TRBD1. This CDR3 comprises 16 residues. J lost 3 bases, V lost 2 bases, and 8 bases had no gene match. The germline V gene has CDR1 MNHEY and CDR2 SMNVEV (reference sequence).

This clonotype has a handful of counts. The chain joins TRBV18 to TRBJ2-2, with 13 bases matching TRBD2. Germline CDR1 KGHSH, CDR2 LQKENI. The CDR3 contains 17 residues. V was clipped by 5 bases and J by 2 bases; unmatched bases: 5. CDR3 coding DNA: TGTGCCAGCTCATCGGGACTAGCGGGAAGTAACACCGGGGAGCTGTTTTTT. It yields the protein CASSSGLAGSNTGELFF.

This clonotype was seen at least ten times. This chain joins TRBV20-1 and TRBJ2-1; tentative D call: TRBD2 (5 bases). Between the trimmed V and J ends, which lost 0 bases and 4 bases, there was a span of 10 bases. The length of the CDR3 is 14 residues. Germline-derived CDR1 and CDR2 are DFQATT and SNEGSKA (reference sequence). CDR3 sequence reads: CSARDHSGYNEQFF. The CDR3 DNA reads as TGCAGTGCTAGAGATCACAGCGGTTACAATGAGCAGTTCTTC.

This clonotype was counted between two and nine times. The rearrangement uses TRBV27 and TRBJ1-5; weak D call: TRBD1 (5 bases). CDR1 is MNHEY, CDR2 SMNVEV, per germline (reference sequence). V was cut by 6 bases and J by 3 bases, with 9 bases left in between. This CDR3 contains 13 residues. For the CDR3, the DNA is TGTGCCAGCAGGAGGGGCGCCAATCAGCCCCAGCATTTT. Translating gives CASRRGANQPQHF.

J is TRBJ1-1 and V is TRBV5-1; D might be TRBD1 (6 bases). Germline V CDR1 and CDR2: SGHRS, YFSETQ. The V end lost 1 base, the J end lost 6 bases, and 13 bases lay between the germline ends. The CDR3 sequence is 14 residues long. In DNA form, the CDR3 reads TGCGCCAGCAGCTTGTTAGGGGGTTACTCTGAAGCTTTCTTT. The encoded protein is CASSLLGGYSEAFF.

This clonotype has a count of ten or more. This sequence joins TRBV2 and TRBJ2-5; 9 nucleotides align to TRBD2. V trimming: 8 bases; J trimming: 5 bases; junction bases outside the gene matches: 9. CDR3 length: 14 amino acids. CDR1 is SNHLY and CDR2 is FYNNEI in the germline V gene. CDR3 protein: CASGQRGALETQYF. CDR3 coding DNA: TGTGCCAGCGGTCAGCGGGGGGCGTTGGAGACCCAGTACTTC.

In its sample, this clonotype was seen many times. The chain has TRBV12-3 or TRBV12-4 and TRBJ1-1; D is uncertain. The CDR3 length is 13 residues. The germline V and J ends were trimmed by 1 base and 8 bases, with 11 bases remaining between them. DNA of the CDR3: TGTGCCAGCAGTTTAGTTTCGGTGACCGAAGCTTTCTTT. Amino acids: CASSLVSVTEAFF.

This clonotype was observed at least ten times. The rearrangement uses TRBV20-1 and TRBJ1-5, with unresolved D. The CDR3 extends over 13 amino acids. Between the trimmed V and J ends, which lost 5 bases and 1 base, there was a span of 9 bases. Germline V gives CDR1 DFQATT, CDR2 SNEGSKA (reference sequence). For the CDR3, the DNA is TGCAGTGCTGAGAGATCGAGCAATCAGCCCCAGCATTTT. Protein product: CSAERSSNQPQHF.

The chain combines TRBV24-1 with TRBJ2-1; TRBD2 agrees at 9 bases. Germline V gene sequence: CDR1 KGHDR, CDR2 SFDVKD. The CDR3 spans 16 residues. Unmatched junction bases numbered 1, after V lost 0 bases and J lost 2 bases. The DNA for the CDR3 is TGTGCCACCAGTGATTTGGGCGGGAGGGCCTACAATGAGCAGTTCTTC. Translated: CATSDLGGRAYNEQFF.

This CDR3 reads CASSPRAESEQFF. CDR3 nucleotides: TGTGCCAGCAGCCCTCGCGCGGAAAGTGAGCAGTTCTTC. V usage is TRBV7-9 and J usage is TRBJ2-1; D is unresolved. CDR1 and CDR2 from the germline V gene are SEHNR and FQNEAQ (reference sequence). This CDR3 has 13 amino acids. Trimming cost V 5 bases and J 9 bases, with 14 bases left between them.

This clonotype was counted ten times or more. The chain links TRBV28 to TRBJ2-7; D perhaps matches TRBD1 (5 bases). Trimming pared 2 bases from V and 6 bases from J, leaving 8 bases between. Germline V gene sequence: CDR1 MDHEN, CDR2 SYDVKM. The CDR3 length is 12 residues. CDR3 residues: CASSLLGVEQYF. CDR3 sequence (DNA): TGTGCCAGCAGTTTACTAGGGGTCGAGCAGTACTTC.

In its sample, this clonotype was seen many times. V gene TRBV24-1 combines with J gene TRBJ2-3; TRBD1 matches at 8 bases. This CDR3 has 15 amino acids. In germline, CDR1 is KGHDR, CDR2 SFDVKD. J lost 4 bases, V lost 5 bases, and 7 bases had no gene match. The CDR3 DNA is TGTGCCACCAGTGTAAGGGACAGGCTCGCAGATACGCAGTATTTT. It is translated as CATSVRDRLADTQYF.

This clonotype has at least ten counts. The chain joins TRBV28 to TRBJ2-7; D uncertain. This CDR3 comprises 14 residues. Between the trimmed V and J ends, which lost 9 bases and 1 base, there was a span of 16 bases. The V gene's germline CDR1 is MDHEN and CDR2 SYDVKM. Here the CDR3 reads CASRFKVSSYEQYF. The CDR3 coding sequence is TGTGCCAGTCGTTTTAAAGTCTCGTCCTACGAGCAGTACTTC.

This clonotype was seen at least ten times. The rearrangement joins TRBV30 to TRBJ2-5, with D perhaps being TRBD1 or TRBD2 (5 bases each). This CDR3 has 12 residues. Germline CDR1 is GTSNPN and CDR2 is SVGIG (reference sequence). Trimming pared 3 bases from V and 4 bases from J, leaving 9 bases between. CDR3 DNA: TGTGCCTGGAGCCATGGGGGAGAGACCCAGTACTTC. This encodes CAWSHGGETQYF. Looking up the rest from reference TRBV30 and TRBJ2-5 gives the full variable domain: SQTIHQWPATLVQPVGSPLSLECTVEGTSNPNLYWYRQAAGRGLQLLFYSVGIGQISSEVPQNLSASRPQDRQFILSSKKLLLSDSGFYLCAWSHGGETQYFGPGTRLLVL.

The chain joins TRBV5-1 to TRBJ1-1, with 9 bases matching TRBD1. V lost 1 base and J lost 1; bases outside the gene matches: 5. Germline V gene sequence: CDR1 SGHRS, CDR2 YFSETQ. The CDR3 extends over 16 amino acids. In DNA, the CDR3 is TGCGCCAGCAGCTTGTGGACAGGGGCAGAGAACACTGAAGCTTTCTTT. Translated, it gives CASSLWTGAENTEAFF.

In this sample, this clonotype turned up many times. The chain employs TRBV20-1 and TRBJ2-1; D is possibly TRBD1 or TRBD2 (5 bases each). In germline, CDR1 is DFQATT, CDR2 SNEGSKA (reference sequence). CDR3 length equals 15 residues. V lost 6 bases and J 2 bases, leaving 17 bases between the germline ends. CDR3 amino acids: CSARGLRQTYNEQFF. In nucleotides, the CDR3 is TGCAGTGCCCGAGGGCTGAGACAGACCTACAATGAGCAGTTCTTC.

The V and J genes are TRBV9 and TRBJ2-7; 9 nucleotides align to TRBD1. This CDR3 comprises 15 residues. V shed 4 bases and J 2 bases; nucleotides not matched to a gene: 7. CDR1 is SGDLS and CDR2 is YYNGEE in the germline V gene. The CDR3 here is CASSQGQGPTYEQYF. In DNA, the CDR3 is TGTGCCAGCAGCCAAGGACAGGGGCCGACCTACGAGCAGTACTTC.

The CDR3 coding sequence is TGTGCCAGTAGCGGACTAGCGGGAGTAATTGGTACGCAGTATTTT. Translated, it gives CASSGLAGVIGTQYF. This chain links TRBV6-1 with TRBJ2-3, with 13 bases that match TRBD2. Germline loops: CDR1 MNHNS, CDR2 SASEGT. The trim removed 9 bases at V and 8 bases at J, leaving 11 bases unmatched. The CDR3 runs to 15 residues.

This clonotype was seen a handful of times. The gene calls are TRBV7-8 and TRBJ1-1, with 7 bases fitting TRBD1. Per germline, CDR1 SGHVS and CDR2 FQNEAQ. The CDR3 runs 16 residues. The V gene end was trimmed by 0 bases and the J gene end by 6 bases; junction bases not matched to a gene: 10. CDR3 loop: CASSLARVDRSAEAFF. Written as DNA, the CDR3 is TGTGCCAGCAGCTTAGCGCGAGTGGACAGGTCAGCTGAAGCTTTCTTT.

V is TRBV6-6 and J is TRBJ2-1, with a weak D call TRBD1 (6 bases). Trimming shortened V by 2 bases and J by 7 bases, and 15 bases separated the two germline ends. Per germline, CDR1 MNHNY and CDR2 SVGAGI (reference sequence). The CDR3 totals 15 residues. The CDR3 sequence is CASSYNSGVGNEQFF. The DNA for the CDR3 is TGTGCCAGCAGTTACAATTCAGGGGTGGGGAATGAGCAGTTCTTC.

Notes on this clonotype: A junction end diverges from the germline sequence, so it may reflect a read error. The V call is TRBV10-3, the J call TRBJ2-2, with 12 bases identical to TRBD1. The CDR3 totals 14 residues. The germline gives CDR1 ENHRY, CDR2 SYGVKD. The CDR3 sequence: CASSTGQGAGELFF. The CDR3 region has the DNA TGTGCCAGCAGTACGGGACAGGGGGCGGGGGAGCTGTTTTTT.

CDR3 bases: TGTGCCAGCAGTTACGGAGACAGGGGGCTGGCCGGGGAGCTGTTTTTT. This sequence encodes CASSYGDRGLAGELFF. The chain carries TRBV6-2 or TRBV6-3 and TRBJ2-2, with 10 bases matching TRBD1. From germline, CDR1 is MNHEY and CDR2 SVGEGT. There are 16 residues in the CDR3. With 2 bases clipped from V and 6 bases from J, the junction kept 6 bases outside the gene matches.

There are many counts of this clonotype. V gene TRBV11-2 combines with J gene TRBJ1-2; D remains unclear. V shed 1 base and J shed 7 bases, with 10 bases lying between them. The CDR3 is made up of 13 amino acids. The germline V gene has CDR1 SGHAT and CDR2 FQNNGV. CDR3 DNA: TGTGCCAGCAGCTTAGTCTCGGGGTTTGGCTACACCTTC. Protein: CASSLVSGFGYTF.

This clonotype was seen at least ten times. This sequence joins TRBV20-1 and TRBJ2-1; 11 bases align to TRBD2. J gave up 3 bases and V 0 bases, and 7 bases lay outside the gene matches. This CDR3 contains 17 residues. Looked up from germline, CDR1 is DFQATT and CDR2 is SNEGSKA (reference sequence). The CDR3, as DNA: TGCAGTGCTAGAGATCAACTAGCGGGGGCCATCTACAATGAGCAGTTCTTC. Its protein product is CSARDQLAGAIYNEQFF.

V and J are TRBV29-1 and TRBJ2-5; weak D call: TRBD2 (6 bases). Deletions cut 4 bases from V and 5 bases from J, with 14 bases between. The CDR3 has 13 residues. Germline CDR1 reads SQVTM; CDR2 reads ANQGSEA. DNA for the CDR3: TGCAGCGTTGGTCGGGGAGGCAAGGAGACCCAGTACTTC. Encoded protein: CSVGRGGKETQYF.

This chain uses TRBV15 with TRBJ1-4; D is possibly TRBD1 (5 bases). V was cut by 0 bases and J by 8 bases, with 16 bases left in between. The CDR3 has 16 amino acids. Germline CDR1 reads LNHNV; CDR2 reads YYDKDF (reference sequence). The CDR3 DNA reads TGTGCCACCAGCAGAGAAGATGTGGGGCTTCGCGAAAAACTGTTTTTT. Amino acids: CATSREDVGLREKLFF.

This sequence joins TRBV19 and TRBJ2-1, with 8 bases aligning to TRBD1. There are 13 residues in the CDR3. With V trimmed by 5 bases and J by 8 bases, 5 bases remained unmatched. Germline CDR1 is LNHDA and CDR2 is SQIVND (reference sequence). The CDR3 region has the DNA TGTGCCAGTAGTTCAGGGGGCCTGGATGAGCAGTTCTTC. Amino acid sequence: CASSSGGLDEQFF.

This clonotype was counted a few times. The chain joins TRBV30 to TRBJ2-4, with unresolved D. The CDR3 loop spans 12 amino acids. Germline loops: CDR1 GTSNPN, CDR2 SVGIG (reference sequence). Trimming took off 2 bases at V and 5 bases at J, with 7 bases between the two ends. The CDR3 nucleotides are TGTGCCTGGAGTCACCAGCAAAACATTCAGTACTTC. It translates to CAWSHQQNIQYF.